A single sample gave rise to the 14 T cell receptor beta chains below, sequenced in a study. Tregs were sorted as CD4+CD25+CD127-/low cells. A single record per CDR3 protein comes from TCRdb applying MiXCR to the 5' RACE reads. The sample yields 35,000 to 50,000 distinct CDR3 sequences, 22% seen once. Sequenced sample: Tregs sorted from blood. These receptors were collected from a female donor with breast cancer.

The J gene is TRBJ1-1, the V gene TRBV10-2; TRBD1 agrees at 7 bases. This CDR3 contains 14 residues. The germline V gene encodes CDR1 WSHSY and CDR2 SAAADI. V trimming: 6 bases; J trimming: 2 bases; junction bases outside the gene matches: 6. In DNA form, the CDR3 reads TGCGCCAGCAGAGACAGGGTCTACAACACTGAAGCTTTCTTT. It codes for CASRDRVYNTEAFF.

The chain combines TRBV20-1 with TRBJ2-3, with TRBD2 matching over 13 bases. This CDR3 contains 15 residues. Germline CDR1 reads DFQATT; CDR2 reads SNEGSKA (reference sequence). V was clipped by 5 bases and J by 5 bases; unmatched bases: 7. CDR3: CSADGLAGVKDTQYF. The DNA for the CDR3 is TGCAGTGCTGATGGACTAGCGGGAGTGAAAGATACGCAGTATTTT.

This clonotype was observed at least ten times. This chain uses TRBV10-3 with TRBJ1-2; D remains unclear. CDR1 ENHRY and CDR2 SYGVKD come from the germline V gene. This CDR3 region has 14 residues. V lost 0 bases and J lost 5, with 10 bases in between. The CDR3 protein is CAISESVSAYGYTF. The CDR3, as DNA: TGTGCCATCAGTGAGTCGGTCAGTGCGTATGGCTACACCTTC.

This clonotype was detected only a few times. V is TRBV2 and J is TRBJ2-7; 8 nucleotides line up with TRBD1. The CDR3 contains 13 residues. The V gene's germline CDR1 is SNHLY and CDR2 FYNNEI. J lost 2 bases, V lost 5 bases, and 2 bases had no gene match. The CDR3 protein is CASSTGGPYEQYF. The CDR3 DNA reads as TGTGCCAGCAGTACAGGGGGGCCCTACGAGCAGTACTTC.

This clonotype was recorded a few times. Germline is not matched at one junction end, which may reflect a read error. The chain employs TRBV4-1 and TRBJ2-5; 8 bases agree with TRBD1. Per germline, CDR1 MGHRA and CDR2 YSYEKL. This CDR3 is 15 amino acids long. CDR3 sequence (DNA): TGCGCCGGCAGCCAAGATCCTGGACAGGGAGAGACCCAGTACTTC. Its translation: CAGSQDPGQGETQYF.

This clonotype was observed at least ten times. In nucleotides, the CDR3 is TGTGCCAGCAGCCCCAGGGGCACGACAGGGGCCGGCTACACCTTC. This gives the protein CASSPRGTTGAGYTF. J is TRBJ1-2 and V is TRBV9, with 8 nucleotides matching TRBD1. Per germline, CDR1 SGDLS and CDR2 YYNGEE. V shed 4 bases and J 8 bases; nucleotides not matched to a gene: 13. The CDR3 is made up of 15 amino acids.

This clonotype is termed medium-sized. This chain links TRBV12-3 or TRBV12-4 with TRBJ2-1; D is uncertain. The CDR3 contains 13 residues. Trimming shortened V by 8 bases and J by 2 bases, and 10 bases separated the two germline ends. The CDR3 region has the DNA TGTGCCAGCCTCGGGTCAACCTACAATGAGCAGTTCTTC. Its protein product is CASLGSTYNEQFF.

The sample holds a few counts of this clonotype. The chain couples TRBV29-1 to TRBJ2-7; no clear D gene. The V gene's germline CDR1 is SQVTM and CDR2 ANQGSEA. This CDR3 is 12 amino acids long. V lost 6 bases and J lost 0, with 9 bases in between. This CDR3 reads CSVASNSYEQYF. The CDR3 nucleotides are TGCAGCGTGGCGTCGAACTCCTACGAGCAGTACTTC.

Details on this clonotype: Given a much more abundant clone one base away, this may be a read error. V gene TRBV5-6 combines with J gene TRBJ2-1, with 7 bases matching TRBD1. The germline V gene has CDR1 SGHDT and CDR2 YYEEEE. The CDR3 covers 12 residues. CDR3 nucleotides: TGTGCCAGCAGCCGGGACAGCTTTGAGCAGCTCTTC. Amino acid sequence: CASSRDSFEQLF.

This sequence joins TRBV24-1 and TRBJ2-2, with D possibly matching TRBD1 (5 bases). Germline lookup yields CDR1 KGHDR and CDR2 SFDVKD. This CDR3 is 14 amino acids long. V was pared by 12 bases and J by 0 bases, with 13 bases between. CDR3 bases: TGTGCCGTCGGACGGACATCGAACACCGGGGAGCTGTTTTTT. Translation: CAVGRTSNTGELFF.

This clonotype was observed many times. This chain connects TRBV7-9 to TRBJ2-1; a weak D match, TRBD2 (6 bases). The CDR3 runs 15 residues. Germline CDR1 and CDR2: SEHNR and FQNEAQ (reference sequence). Trimming removed 2 bases from V and 3 bases from J, with 11 bases in between. The CDR3 reads CASSLKAGLYNEQFF. Here the CDR3 DNA reads TGTGCCAGCAGCTTAAAGGCGGGGCTCTACAATGAGCAGTTCTTC.

This clonotype was seen a few times. The V gene is TRBV13, the J gene TRBJ2-5; a possible D gene is TRBD2 (6 bases). The CDR3 is made up of 14 amino acids. Between the trimmed V and J ends, which lost 0 bases and 7 bases, there was a span of 12 bases. The germline gives CDR1 PRHDT, CDR2 FYEKMQ (reference sequence). The chain's CDR3 is CASSLGRLVGTQYF. In DNA, the CDR3 is TGTGCCAGCAGCTTAGGGCGACTAGTCGGGACCCAGTACTTC.

For this clonotype: A much larger clone lies a single base off, so this may be a read error. No conserved phenylalanine or tryptophan ends this CDR3, so it is likely a read error. The chain recombines TRBV28 with TRBJ2-4; perhaps TRBD1 as D (5 bases). The CDR3 sequence is 15 residues long. Germline CDR1 and CDR2: MDHEN and SYDVKM. V lost 5 bases and J lost 0, with 11 bases in between. CDR3 bases: TGTGCCAGCAGTCCCGACAGCCTAGCCAAAAACATTCAGTACTCC. Translation: CASSPDSLAKNIQYS.

This clonotype was observed a handful of times. V is TRBV20-1 and J is TRBJ2-1; D uncertain. This CDR3 has 14 amino acids. Trimming left V 2 bases short and J 0 bases short, with 8 bases between. Germline V lookup: CDR1 DFQATT, CDR2 SNEGSKA (reference sequence). The CDR3 sequence is CSARPESSYNEQFF. DNA of the CDR3: TGCAGTGCTAGACCGGAAAGCTCCTACAATGAGCAGTTCTTC.